This TCR beta chain derives from a study of T cells in Graves' hyperthyroidism and ophthalmopathy. The study's findings and limits: A model using 13 V-J features told ophthalmopathy apart from stable hyperthyroidism. Expanded thyroid clonotypes (above 0.001) were mostly also found in blood.

Amplified TCR beta CDR3 regions came from RNA transcripts. First-round RT-PCR targeting the TCR CDR3 was performed with the HTBI primer set. TCRdb called the multiplex PCR reads again in MiXCR, with one record for every CDR3 protein. The repertoire consists of around 600,000 distinct CDR3 sequences, with 45% occurring once and the leading ten covering about 7.7%. Uncontrolled infection, other autoimmune disease, pregnancy or lactation excluded patients. Clinical symptoms, serum thyroxine, TRAb, thyroid ultrasound and orbital computed tomography informed diagnoses. A word on this clonotype: Antigen: not known.

The sample was peripheral blood or thyroid tissue (not recorded which). The TCR comes from an adult man with Graves' disease, either hyperthyroidism or ophthalmopathy (not recorded which).

The CDR3 here is CSVSQGAGDTEAFF. The CDR3, as DNA: TGCAGCGTTTCACAGGGGGCGGGGGACACTGAAGCTTTCTTT. The chain links TRBV20-1 to TRBJ1-1; 9 bases line up with TRBD1. Germline loops: CDR1 DFQATT, CDR2 SNEGSKA (reference sequence). The CDR3 is made up of 14 amino acids.